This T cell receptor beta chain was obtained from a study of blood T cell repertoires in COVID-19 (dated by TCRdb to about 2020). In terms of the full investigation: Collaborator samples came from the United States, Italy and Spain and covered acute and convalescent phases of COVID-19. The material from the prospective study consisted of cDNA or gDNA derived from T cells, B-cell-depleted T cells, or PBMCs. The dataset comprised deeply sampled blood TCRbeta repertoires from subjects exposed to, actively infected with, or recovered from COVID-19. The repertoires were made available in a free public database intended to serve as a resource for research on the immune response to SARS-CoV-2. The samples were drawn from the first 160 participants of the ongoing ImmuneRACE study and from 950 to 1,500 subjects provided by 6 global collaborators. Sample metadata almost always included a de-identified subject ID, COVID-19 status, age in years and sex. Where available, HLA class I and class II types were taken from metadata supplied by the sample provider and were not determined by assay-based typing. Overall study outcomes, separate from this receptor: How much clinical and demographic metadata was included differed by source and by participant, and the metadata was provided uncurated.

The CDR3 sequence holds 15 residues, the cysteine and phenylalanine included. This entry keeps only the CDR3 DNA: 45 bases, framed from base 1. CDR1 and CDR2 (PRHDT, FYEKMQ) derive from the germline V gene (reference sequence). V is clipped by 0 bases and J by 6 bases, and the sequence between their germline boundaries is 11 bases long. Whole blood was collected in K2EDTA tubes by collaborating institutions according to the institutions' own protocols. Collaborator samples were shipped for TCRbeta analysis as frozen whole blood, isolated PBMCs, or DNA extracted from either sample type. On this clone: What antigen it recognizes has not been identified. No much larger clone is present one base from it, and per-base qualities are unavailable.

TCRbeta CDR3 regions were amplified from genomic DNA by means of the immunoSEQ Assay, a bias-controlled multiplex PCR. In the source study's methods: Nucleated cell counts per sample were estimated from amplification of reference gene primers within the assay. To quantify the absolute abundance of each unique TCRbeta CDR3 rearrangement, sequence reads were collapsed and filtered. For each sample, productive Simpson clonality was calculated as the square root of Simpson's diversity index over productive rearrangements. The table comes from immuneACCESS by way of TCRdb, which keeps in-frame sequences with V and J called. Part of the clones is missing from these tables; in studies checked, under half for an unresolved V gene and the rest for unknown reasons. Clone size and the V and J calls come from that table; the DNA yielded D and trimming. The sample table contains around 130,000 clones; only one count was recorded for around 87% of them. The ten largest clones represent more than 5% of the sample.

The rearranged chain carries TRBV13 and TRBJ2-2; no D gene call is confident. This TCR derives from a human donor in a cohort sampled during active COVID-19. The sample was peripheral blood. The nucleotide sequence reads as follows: TGTGCCAGCAGCTTAGGCCGGATTGCGGCCGGGGAGCTGTTTTTT. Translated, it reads CASSLGRIAAGELFF.